The present T cell receptor beta chain was sequenced within a study of T-cell memory formation after mild COVID-19. Across the study: Among the donors, TCR clusters were largely specific to each donor.

Trimming pared 6 bases from V and 4 bases from J, leaving 12 bases between. This CDR3 region has 13 residues. Germline V gene data show CDR1 as DFQATT and CDR2 as SNEGSKA (reference sequence). In this sample, this clonotype turned up a few times. The antigen remains unidentified. Findings and limits, study-wide: Clones that got smaller from day 15 to 85 had even CD4/CD8, while clones growing later tipped toward CD4+.

One entry per CDR3 protein, called by TCRdb with MiXCR from the 5' RACE reads. The data hold about 190,000 distinct CDR3 sequences, with 20% to 25% observed a single time. This clonotype was sampled from an adult woman who had mild COVID-19 (a few samples of this study predate the infection). Cell type and time point are not known. V and J are TRBV20-1 and TRBJ2-2, with D unresolved. The source material was PBMCs or a T cell subset sorted from them (not recorded which). This CDR3 reads CSAASLGTGELFF. DNA of the CDR3: TGCAGTGCGGCAAGCTTGGGCACCGGGGAGCTGTTTTTT.